This T cell receptor beta chain was identified in a study of response to subunit inactivated influenza vaccine. TCRdb itself ran the RT-PCR reads through MiXCR, one entry per CDR3 protein. The repertoire has about 540,000 distinct CDR3 sequences, 20% to 25% of them found once; the top ten carry approximately 3%. V was pared by 3 bases and J by 8 bases, with 14 bases between. This CDR3 has 13 residues. Germline lookup yields CDR1 DFQATT and CDR2 SNEGSKA (reference sequence). This same sample was also part of a study on T cells expressing NK-cell markers. This second study notes: The authors generated TCR beta cDNA through 5'RACE template switching with UMIs. The study found dominant NKG2C+ clonotypes at about 1.0-7.5% of CD8+ T cells in over five donors.

Material: CD4+ T cells sorted from PBMCs, obtained 11 to 12 days after vaccination. This receptor was identified in a man aged 50 to 59 who received an inactivated influenza vaccine. The chain joins TRBV20-1 to TRBJ2-1; possible D gene TRBD1, 5 bases. The CDR3 loop reads CSASNRLGDEQFF. Written as DNA, the CDR3 is TGCAGTGCTAGCAACAGGCTAGGGGATGAGCAGTTCTTC.